This TCR beta chain was documented in a study of blood T cell repertoires in COVID-19. Turning to the study itself: The United States, Italy and Spain provided the acute and convalescent COVID-19 samples. In each case, the material was cDNA or gDNA derived from T cells, B-cell-depleted T cells, or PBMCs.

V was pared by 4 bases and J by 4 bases, with 13 bases between. Germline V CDR1 and CDR2: SGHRS, YFSETQ. CDR3 length: 14 residues. Study processing details: Estimation of nucleated cell counts was performed using reference gene primer amplification. Produced via immunoSEQ multiplex PCR; TCRdb's table is partial and in-frame only. V and J calls and clone size are those listed in that table; D and trimming were worked out from the DNA. The sample has about 150,000 clones; roughly four fifths are singletons. This clone has more than one count but fewer than ten. The rearrangement uses TRBV5-1 and TRBJ2-3, with D perhaps TRBD1 (6 bases). The sequence derives from a man between 65 and 85 years old who had recovered from COVID-19. The sequenced sample was peripheral blood. The CDR3 spells CASSTTGSPDTQYF. The CDR3 DNA follows: TGCGCCAGCAGCACCACAGGGTCCCCAGATACGCAGTATTTT.